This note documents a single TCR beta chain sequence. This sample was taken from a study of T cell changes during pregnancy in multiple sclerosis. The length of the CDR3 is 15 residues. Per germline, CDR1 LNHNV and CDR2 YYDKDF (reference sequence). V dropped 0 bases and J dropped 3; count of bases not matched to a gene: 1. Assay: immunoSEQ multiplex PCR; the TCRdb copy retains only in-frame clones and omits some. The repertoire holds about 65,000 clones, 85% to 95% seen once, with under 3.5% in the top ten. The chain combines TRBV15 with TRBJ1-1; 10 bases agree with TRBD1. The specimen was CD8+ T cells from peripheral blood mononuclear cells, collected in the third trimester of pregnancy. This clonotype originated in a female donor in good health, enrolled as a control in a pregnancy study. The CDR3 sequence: CATSREGQGYTEAFF. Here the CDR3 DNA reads TGTGCCACCAGCAGAGAGGGACAGGGGTACACTGAAGCTTTCTTT.